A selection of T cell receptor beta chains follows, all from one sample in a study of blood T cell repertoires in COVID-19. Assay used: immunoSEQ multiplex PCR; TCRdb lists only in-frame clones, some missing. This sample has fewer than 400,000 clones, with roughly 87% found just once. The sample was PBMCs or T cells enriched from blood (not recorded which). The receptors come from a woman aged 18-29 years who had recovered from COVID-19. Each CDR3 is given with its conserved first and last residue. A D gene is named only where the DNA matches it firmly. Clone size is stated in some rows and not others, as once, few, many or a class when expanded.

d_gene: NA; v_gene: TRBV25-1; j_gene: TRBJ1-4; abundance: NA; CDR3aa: CASSPKRGKLFF; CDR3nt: TGTGCCAGCAGCCCCAAACGAGGAAAACTGTTTTTT
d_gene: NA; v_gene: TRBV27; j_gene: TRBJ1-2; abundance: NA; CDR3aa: CASRTFNYGYTF; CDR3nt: TGTGCCAGCAGAACATTTAACTATGGCTACACCTTC
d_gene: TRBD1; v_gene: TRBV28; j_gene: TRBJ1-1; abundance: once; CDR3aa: CASSWTGTNAEAFF; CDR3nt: TGTGCCAGCAGTTGGACAGGGACAAACGCTGAAGCTTTCTTT
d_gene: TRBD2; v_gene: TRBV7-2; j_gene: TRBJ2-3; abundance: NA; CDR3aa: CASSHSRTSGSRWSDTQYF; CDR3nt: TGTGCCAGCAGCCACTCTCGGACTAGCGGGAGTAGGTGGTCAGATACGCAGTATTTT
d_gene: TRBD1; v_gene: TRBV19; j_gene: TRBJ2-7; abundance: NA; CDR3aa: CASSIYGQGANEQYF; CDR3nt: TGTGCCAGTAGCATTTACGGACAGGGTGCCAACGAGCAGTACTTC
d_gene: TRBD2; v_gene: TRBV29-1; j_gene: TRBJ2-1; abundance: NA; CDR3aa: CSVEDRLAGGRWDEQFF; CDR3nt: TGCAGCGTTGAAGATAGACTAGCGGGAGGGCGGTGGGATGAGCAGTTCTTC
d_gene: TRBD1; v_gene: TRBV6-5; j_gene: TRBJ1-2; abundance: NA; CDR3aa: CASSYAGGQLYGYTF; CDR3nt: TGTGCCAGCAGTTACGCGGGGGGACAGCTCTATGGCTACACCTTC
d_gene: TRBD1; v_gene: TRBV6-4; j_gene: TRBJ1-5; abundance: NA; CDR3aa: CASSEAGGQPQHF; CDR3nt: TGTGCCAGCAGTGAGGCAGGGGGTCAGCCCCAGCATTTT
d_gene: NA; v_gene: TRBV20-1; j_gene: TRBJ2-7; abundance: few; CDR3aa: CSASTGSSYEQYF; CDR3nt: TGCAGTGCTAGTACCGGTAGCTCCTACGAGCAGTACTTC
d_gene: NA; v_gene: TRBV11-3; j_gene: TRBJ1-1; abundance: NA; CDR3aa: CASSFEGNTEAFF; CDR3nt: TGTGCCAGCAGCTTCGAGGGGAACACTGAAGCTTTCTTT
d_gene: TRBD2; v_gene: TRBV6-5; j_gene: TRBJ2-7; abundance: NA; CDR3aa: CASSYSGTRANEQYF; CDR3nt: TGTGCCAGCAGTTACTCCGGGACTAGAGCTAACGAGCAGTACTTC
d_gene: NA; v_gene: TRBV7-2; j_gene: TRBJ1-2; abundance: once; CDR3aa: CASSLGTARGYTF; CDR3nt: TGTGCCAGCAGCTTAGGGACAGCTCGTGGCTACACCTTC
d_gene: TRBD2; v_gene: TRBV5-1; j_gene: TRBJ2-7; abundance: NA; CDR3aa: CASSSLGGRVYEQYF; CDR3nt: TGCGCCAGCAGCTCACTAGGCGGGAGGGTATACGAGCAGTACTTC
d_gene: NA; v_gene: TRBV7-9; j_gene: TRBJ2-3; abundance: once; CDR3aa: CASSLAGATDTQYF; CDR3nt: TGTGCCAGCAGCTTAGCAGGGGCCACAGATACGCAGTATTTT
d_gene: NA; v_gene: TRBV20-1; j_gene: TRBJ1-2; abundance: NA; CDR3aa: CSARVANYGYTF; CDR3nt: TGCAGTGCTCGTGTAGCTAACTATGGCTACACCTTC
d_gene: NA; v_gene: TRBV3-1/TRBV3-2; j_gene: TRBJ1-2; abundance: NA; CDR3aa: CASSQDTPLYGYTF; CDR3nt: TGTGCCAGCAGCCAAGATACTCCCCTGTATGGCTACACCTTC
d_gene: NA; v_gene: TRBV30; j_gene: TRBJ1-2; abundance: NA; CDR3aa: CAWSPQGNYGYTF; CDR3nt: TGTGCCTGGAGCCCCCAGGGGAACTATGGCTACACCTTC
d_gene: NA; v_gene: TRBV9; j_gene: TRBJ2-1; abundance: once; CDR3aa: CASSVVEAVNEQFF; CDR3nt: TGTGCCAGCAGCGTAGTAGAAGCGGTCAATGAGCAGTTCTTC
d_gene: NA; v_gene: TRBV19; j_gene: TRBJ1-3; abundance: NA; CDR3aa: CASQGRVWRDRSGNTIYF; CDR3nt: TGTGCCAGTCAGGGCCGGGTCTGGAGGGACCGCTCTGGAAACACCATATATTTT
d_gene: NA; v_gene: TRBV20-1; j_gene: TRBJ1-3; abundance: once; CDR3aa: CRAFFDTIYF; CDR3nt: TGCAGAGCCTTCTTTGACACCATATATTTT
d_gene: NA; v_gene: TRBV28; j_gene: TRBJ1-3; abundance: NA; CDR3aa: CASSLRQETGNTIYF; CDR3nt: TGTGCCAGCAGTTTGAGACAGGAGACTGGAAACACCATATATTTT
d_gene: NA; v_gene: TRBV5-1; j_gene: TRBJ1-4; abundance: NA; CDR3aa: CASSLRLAATNEKLFF; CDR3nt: TGCGCCAGCAGCTTGCGACTGGCAGCAACTAATGAAAAACTGTTTTTT
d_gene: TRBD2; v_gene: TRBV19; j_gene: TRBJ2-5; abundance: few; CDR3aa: CASKRSGKLEETQYF; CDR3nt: TGTGCCAGTAAAAGAAGCGGGAAGCTTGAAGAGACCCAGTACTTC
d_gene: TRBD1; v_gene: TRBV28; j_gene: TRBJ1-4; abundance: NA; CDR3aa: CASSVHDRGRDEKLFF; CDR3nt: TGTGCCAGCAGTGTTCACGACAGGGGAAGGGATGAAAAACTGTTTTTT
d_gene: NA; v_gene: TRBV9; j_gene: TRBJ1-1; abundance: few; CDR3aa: CASSVGQDAEAFF; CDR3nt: TGTGCCAGCAGCGTAGGACAGGACGCTGAAGCTTTCTTT
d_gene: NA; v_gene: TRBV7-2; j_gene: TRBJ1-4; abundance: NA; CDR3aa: CASSPGLSPEKLFF; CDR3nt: TGTGCCAGCAGCCCGGGACTCTCACCGGAAAAACTGTTTTTT
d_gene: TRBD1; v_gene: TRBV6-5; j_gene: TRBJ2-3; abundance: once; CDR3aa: CASRAGTGSTDTQYF; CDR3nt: TGTGCCAGCAGGGCCGGGACAGGTAGCACAGATACGCAGTATTTT
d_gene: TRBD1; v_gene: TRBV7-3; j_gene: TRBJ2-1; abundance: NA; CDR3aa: CASSLGGQGAREQFF; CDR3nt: TGTGCCAGCAGCTTAGGAGGACAGGGGGCGCGTGAGCAGTTCTTC
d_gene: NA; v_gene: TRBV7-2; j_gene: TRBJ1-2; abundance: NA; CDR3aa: CASSLGSGAGRGYTF; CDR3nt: TGTGCCAGCAGCTTAGGTTCTGGGGCCGGTAGGGGCTACACCTTC
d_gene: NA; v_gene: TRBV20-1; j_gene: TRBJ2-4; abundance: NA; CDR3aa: CSARVTGFQYF; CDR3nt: TGCAGTGCTAGAGTTACCGGGTTTCAGTACTTC
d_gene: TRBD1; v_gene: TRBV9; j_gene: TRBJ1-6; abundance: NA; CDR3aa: CASREGQGNSHSPLHF; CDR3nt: TGTGCCAGCAGAGAGGGACAGGGGAATTCCCATTCACCCCTCCACTTT
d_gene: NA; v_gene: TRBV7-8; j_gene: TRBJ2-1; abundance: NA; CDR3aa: CASSLNRDLGFF; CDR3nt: TGTGCCAGCAGCTTAAATAGGGACTTGGGGTTCTTC
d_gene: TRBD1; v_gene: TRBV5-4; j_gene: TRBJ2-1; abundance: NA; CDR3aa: CASSLRTGENNEQFF; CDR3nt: TGTGCCAGCAGCTTGAGGACAGGAGAGAACAATGAGCAGTTCTTC
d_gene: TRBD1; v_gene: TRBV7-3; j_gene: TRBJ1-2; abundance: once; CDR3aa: CASSATGTYGYTF; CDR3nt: TGTGCCAGCAGTGCGACAGGGACCTATGGCTACACCTTC
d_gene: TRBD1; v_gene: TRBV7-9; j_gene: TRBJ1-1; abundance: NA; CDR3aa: CASSLVQGTVNTEAFF; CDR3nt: TGTGCCAGCAGCTTGGTACAAGGGACAGTGAACACTGAAGCTTTCTTT
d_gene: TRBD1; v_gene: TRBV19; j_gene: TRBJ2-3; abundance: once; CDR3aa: CASSSTGGGTDTQYF; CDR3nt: TGTGCCAGTAGTTCAACAGGGGGCGGCACAGATACGCAGTATTTT
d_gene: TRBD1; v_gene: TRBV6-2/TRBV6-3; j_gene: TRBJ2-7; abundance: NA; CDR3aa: CASSTPGLGTVHEQYF; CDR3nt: TGTGCCAGCAGTACGCCCGGTCTGGGGACAGTCCACGAGCAGTACTTC
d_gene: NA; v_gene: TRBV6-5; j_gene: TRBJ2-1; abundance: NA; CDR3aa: CASSYPGSYNEQFF; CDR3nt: TGTGCCAGCAGTTACCCCGGGTCGTACAATGAGCAGTTCTTC
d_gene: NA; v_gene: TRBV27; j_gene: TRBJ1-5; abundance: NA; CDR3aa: CASSLSYIQPQHF; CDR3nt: TGTGCCAGCAGTTTATCGTACATTCAGCCCCAGCATTTT
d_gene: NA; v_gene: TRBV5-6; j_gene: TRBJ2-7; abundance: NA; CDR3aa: CASTHRSLFEQYF; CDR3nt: TGTGCCAGCACGCACAGGAGCCTTTTCGAGCAGTACTTC
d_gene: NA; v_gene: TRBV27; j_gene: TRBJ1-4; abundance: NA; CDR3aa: CASSFLGGANEKLFF; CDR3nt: TGTGCCAGCAGTTTCCTGGGGGGGGCGAATGAAAAACTGTTTTTT
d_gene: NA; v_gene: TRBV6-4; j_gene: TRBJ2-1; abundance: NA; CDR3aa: CANRFRGGSYNEQFF; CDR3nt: TGTGCCAACCGATTCAGGGGTGGGTCCTACAATGAGCAGTTCTTC
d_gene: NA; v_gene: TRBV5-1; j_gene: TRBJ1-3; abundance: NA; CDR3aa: CASSPQPGLSGNTIYF; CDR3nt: TGCGCCAGCAGCCCACAACCGGGACTCTCTGGAAACACCATATATTTT
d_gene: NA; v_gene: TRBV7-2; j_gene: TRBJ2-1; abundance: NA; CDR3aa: CASSLARTAYEQFF; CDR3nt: TGTGCCAGCAGCTTAGCGCGGACTGCCTATGAGCAGTTCTTC
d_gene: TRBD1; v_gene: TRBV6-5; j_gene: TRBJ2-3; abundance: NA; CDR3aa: CASTTGDSDTDTQYF; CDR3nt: TGTGCCAGCACTACCGGGGACAGTGACACAGATACGCAGTATTTT
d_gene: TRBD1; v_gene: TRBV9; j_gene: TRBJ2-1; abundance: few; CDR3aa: CASSGGPAGQGPYNEQFF; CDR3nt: TGTGCCAGCAGCGGGGGGCCCGCGGGACAGGGACCCTACAATGAGCAGTTCTTC
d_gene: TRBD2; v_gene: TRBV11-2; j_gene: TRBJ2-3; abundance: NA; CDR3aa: CASSLAGLAGPDTQYF; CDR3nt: TGTGCCAGCAGCTTAGCGGGACTAGCGGGGCCAGATACGCAGTATTTT
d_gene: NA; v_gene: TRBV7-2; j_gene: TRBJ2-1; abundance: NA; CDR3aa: CASSLALGGPTYNEQFF; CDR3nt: TGTGCCAGCAGCTTAGCTTTGGGGGGACCTACCTACAATGAGCAGTTCTTC
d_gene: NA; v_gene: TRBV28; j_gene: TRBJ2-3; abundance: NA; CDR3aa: CASNLIRTDTQYF; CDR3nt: TGTGCCAGCAACCTAATTCGCACAGATACGCAGTATTTT
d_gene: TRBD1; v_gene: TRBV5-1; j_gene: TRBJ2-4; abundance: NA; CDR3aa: CASSSAQGGGRGIQYF; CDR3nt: TGCGCCAGCAGCTCCGCACAGGGGGGAGGACGAGGGATTCAGTACTTC
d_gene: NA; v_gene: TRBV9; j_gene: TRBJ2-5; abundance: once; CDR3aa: CASSVGRHETQYF; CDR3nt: TGTGCCAGCAGCGTAGGGAGGCATGAGACCCAGTACTTC
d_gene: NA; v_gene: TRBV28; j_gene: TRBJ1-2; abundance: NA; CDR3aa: CASSFLQYGYTF; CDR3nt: TGTGCCAGCAGTTTTTTACAGTATGGCTACACCTTC
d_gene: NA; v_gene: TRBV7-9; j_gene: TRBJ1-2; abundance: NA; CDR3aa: CASSLDLVVNYGYTF; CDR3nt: TGTGCCAGCAGCTTAGATTTAGTAGTTAACTATGGCTACACCTTC
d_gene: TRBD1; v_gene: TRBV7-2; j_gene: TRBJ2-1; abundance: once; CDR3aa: CASSFGQASYNEQFF; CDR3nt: TGTGCCAGCAGCTTCGGACAGGCTTCCTACAATGAGCAGTTCTTC
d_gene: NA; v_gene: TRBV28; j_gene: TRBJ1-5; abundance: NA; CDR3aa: CATRWRGNQPQHF; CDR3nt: TGTGCCACCAGATGGCGGGGGAATCAGCCCCAGCATTTT
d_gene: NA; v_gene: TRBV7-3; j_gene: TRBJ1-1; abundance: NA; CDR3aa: CASSPGGLMNTEAFF; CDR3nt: TGTGCCAGCAGCCCCGGGGGACTAATGAACACTGAAGCTTTCTTT
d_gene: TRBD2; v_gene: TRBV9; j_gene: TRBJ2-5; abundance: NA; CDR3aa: CASGLAGGSQETQYF; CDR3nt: TGTGCCAGCGGACTAGCGGGGGGAAGCCAAGAGACCCAGTACTTC
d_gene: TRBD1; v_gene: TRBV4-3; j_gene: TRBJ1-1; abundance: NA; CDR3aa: CASSQDLEQGGLGEAFF; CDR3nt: TGCGCCAGCAGCCAAGATCTGGAACAGGGGGGTCTCGGTGAAGCTTTCTTT
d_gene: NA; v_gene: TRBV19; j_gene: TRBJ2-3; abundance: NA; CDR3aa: CASSVRGADTQYF; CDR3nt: TGTGCCAGTAGTGTCAGGGGTGCAGATACGCAGTATTTT
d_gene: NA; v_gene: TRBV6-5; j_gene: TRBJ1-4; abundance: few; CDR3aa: CASSSPRPGEKLFF; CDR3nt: TGTGCCAGCAGCTCCCCCCGGCCCGGGGAAAAACTGTTTTTT